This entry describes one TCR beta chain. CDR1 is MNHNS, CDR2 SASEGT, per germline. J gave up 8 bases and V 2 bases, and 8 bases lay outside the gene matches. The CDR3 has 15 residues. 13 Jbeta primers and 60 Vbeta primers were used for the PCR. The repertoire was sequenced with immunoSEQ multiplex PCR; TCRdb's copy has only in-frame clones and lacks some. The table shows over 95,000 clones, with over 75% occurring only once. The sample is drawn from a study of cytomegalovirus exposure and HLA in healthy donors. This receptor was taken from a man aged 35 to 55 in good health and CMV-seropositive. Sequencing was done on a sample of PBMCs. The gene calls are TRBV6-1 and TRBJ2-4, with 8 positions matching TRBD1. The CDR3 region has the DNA TGTGCCAGCAGTGAACTTGATGACAGGGGTCACATTCAGTACTTC. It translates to CASSELDDRGHIQYF.